This is a list of T cell receptor beta chains from one sample in a study of T cell clonotyping in hematopoietic cell transplantation. TCRdb's table, derived via immunoSEQ multiplex PCR, lists solely in-frame clones and lacks some. Of some 9,600 clones listed, about nine tenths were seen once; the top ten hold about 15%. Here the sequenced sample was peripheral blood mononuclear cells, taken before stem cell transplant. The origin of the receptors is a woman aged 45-59 years with chronic myeloid leukemia. Some clones in this sample may be carry-over from other donors' samples. The CDR3 runs from the conserved cysteine through the conserved F or W. Fields, in order: J gene, V gene, CDR3 protein.

TRBJ2-7 | TRBV14 | CASSQRSGTGGYEQYF
TRBJ1-3 | TRBV11-2 | CASSPMTVSGNTIYF
TRBJ2-7 | TRBV9 | CASSVEGSYEQYF
TRBJ2-1 | TRBV5-6 | CASSARLAGAYGEQFF
TRBJ1-5 | TRBV19 | CASSMTSGQPQHF
TRBJ2-1 | TRBV6-1 | CASSESVGVFEQFF
TRBJ2-3 | TRBV9 | CASSADVISTDTQYF
TRBJ2-7 | TRBV9 | CASSVTLFSYEQYF
TRBJ2-7 | TRBV7-9 | CASSTPDRTDEQYF
TRBJ2-7 | TRBV10-3 | CAISPGHGGNEQYF
TRBJ2-3 | TRBV15 | CATSRETITDTQYF
TRBJ2-1 | TRBV5-1 | CASSLASGGNEQFF
TRBJ1-4 | TRBV4-3 | CASSQEKGIRFEKLFF
TRBJ2-3 | TRBV2 | CASSRRWGQGAADTQYF
TRBJ1-1 | TRBV28 | CASSTGTSNTEAFF